Following are 19 T cell receptor beta chains from one sample sequenced in a study of response to subunit inactivated influenza vaccine. MiXCR, applied by TCRdb to the RT-PCR reads, yields one record per CDR3 protein. The repertoire holds almost 250,000 distinct CDR3 sequences, with 10% to 15% as singletons. Material: non-naive T cells sorted from PBMCs, obtained approximately 15 days before vaccination. The receptors were sampled from a middle-aged man who received an inactivated influenza vaccine.

The chain links TRBV20-1 to TRBJ2-7; the match to TRBD2 covers 11 bases. This CDR3 has 14 residues. Unmatched junction bases numbered 8, after V lost 4 bases and J lost 6 bases. Germline lookup yields CDR1 DFQATT and CDR2 SNEGSKA (reference sequence). The DNA of the CDR3 is TGCAGTGCTAAGAGTAGCGGGAGGGCCGGCGAGCAGTACTTC. Its translation is CSAKSSGRAGEQYF.

V usage is TRBV7-2 and J usage is TRBJ2-1, with 8 bases fitting TRBD1. The V gene's germline CDR1 is SGHTA and CDR2 FQGNSA. The CDR3 extends over 14 amino acids. The ends lost 3 bases at V and 6 bases at J; junction bases unmatched: 4. DNA of the CDR3: TGTGCCAGCAGCTTGCCAGGGGGCTTCAATGAGCAGTTCTTC. It yields the protein CASSLPGGFNEQFF.

This clonotype turned up a few times. V usage is TRBV20-1 and J usage is TRBJ2-1; a weak D match, TRBD2 (5 bases). The CDR3 loop spans 14 amino acids. Germline V gene data show CDR1 as DFQATT and CDR2 as SNEGSKA (reference sequence). Trimming removed 6 bases from V and 7 bases from J, with 19 bases in between. CDR3 sequence (DNA): TGCAGTGCCCTCCACCCCTCTAGGGAGAATGAGCAGTTCTTC. It yields the protein CSALHPSRENEQFF.

This clonotype was counted many times. J is TRBJ2-2 and V is TRBV4-3, with D tentatively TRBD1 or TRBD2 (6 bases each). CDR1 and CDR2 (germline): LGHNA, YSLEER. The CDR3 covers 15 residues. Trimming took 1 base from V and 6 from J, leaving 12 bases between them. The CDR3 sequence: CASSQGGALPGELFF. CDR3 nucleotide sequence: TGCGCCAGCAGCCAAGGGGGGGCGCTGCCCGGGGAGCTGTTTTTT.

This clonotype was seen many times. The rearrangement links TRBV5-1 to TRBJ1-1; 8 nucleotides agree with TRBD1. CDR1 is SGHRS and CDR2 is YFSETQ in the germline V gene. Germline trimming cut 1 base from V and 4 bases from J; bases unmatched to any gene: 6. This CDR3 comprises 15 residues. This chain's CDR3 is CASSLQGASITEAFF. DNA for the CDR3: TGCGCCAGCAGCTTGCAGGGGGCCTCGATCACTGAAGCTTTCTTT.

The table lists this clonotype with a few counts. The chain links TRBV14 to TRBJ2-1; 7 nucleotides match TRBD2. This CDR3 spans 12 amino acids. CDR1 is SGHDN and CDR2 is FVKESK in the germline V gene. J lost 10 bases, V lost 4 bases, and 4 bases had no gene match. For the CDR3, the DNA is TGTGCCAGCAGCCGTAGCGGGCGAGAGCAGTTCTTC. It encodes CASSRSGREQFF. Drawing the rest from reference TRBV14 and TRBJ2-1, the complete variable domain is EAGVTQFPSHSVIEKGQTVTLRCDPISGHDNLYWYRRVMGKEIKFLLHFVKESKQDESGMPNNRFLAERTGGTYSTLKVQPAELEDSGVYFCASSRSGREQFFGPGTRLTVL.

This clonotype appeared many times. V gene TRBV6-5 combines with J gene TRBJ2-2; the D gene is possibly TRBD1 (6 bases). The CDR3 is made up of 15 amino acids. CDR1 MNHEY and CDR2 SVGAGI come from the germline V gene. The V end was cut by 5 bases, the J end by 4 bases, with 14 bases between. This chain's CDR3 is CASSNRDTFTGELFF. The DNA of the CDR3 is TGTGCCAGCAGTAACCGGGACACCTTCACCGGGGAGCTGTTTTTT.

This clonotype was picked up many times. The chain combines TRBV20-1 with TRBJ2-6, with D possibly TRBD1 on 6 matching bases. V was pared by 3 bases and J by 3 bases, with 9 bases between. The CDR3 has 14 amino acids. CDR1 and CDR2 (germline): DFQATT, SNEGSKA (reference sequence). CDR3: CSASRGIGANVLTF. The CDR3, as DNA: TGCAGTGCTAGTAGGGGGATTGGGGCCAACGTCCTGACTTTC.

V usage is TRBV7-2 and J usage is TRBJ2-3; D possibly corresponds to TRBD2 (6 bases). V dropped 3 bases and J dropped 3 bases, with 10 bases sitting between them. Germline assignment: CDR1 SGHTA and CDR2 FQGNSA. CDR3 length equals 14 residues. In DNA, the CDR3 is TGTGCCAGCAGCTTCGGGGGTGCGACAGATACGCAGTATTTT. Protein product: CASSFGGATDTQYF.

This clonotype has ten or more counts. The J gene is TRBJ1-5, the V gene TRBV25-1; 11 bases line up with TRBD1. J was trimmed by 6 bases and V by 6 bases; bases with no gene match: 1. The CDR3 covers 13 residues. Germline CDR1 and CDR2: MGHDK and SYGVNS. CDR3 sequence reads: CASRGTGGQPQHF. In nucleotides, the CDR3 is TGTGCCAGCAGGGGGACAGGGGGTCAGCCCCAGCATTTT.

This clonotype occurred a few times. The chain couples TRBV5-1 to TRBJ2-5, with 14 nucleotides matching TRBD2. With 3 bases clipped from V and 4 bases from J, the junction kept 11 bases outside the gene matches. Germline V gives CDR1 SGHRS, CDR2 YFSETQ. This CDR3 is 18 amino acids long. CDR3 nucleotides: TGCGCCAGCAGCTCCCCGGGGGGACTAGCGGGAGATGGAGAGACCCAGTACTTC. Protein product: CASSSPGGLAGDGETQYF.

This clonotype was seen many times. The gene calls are TRBV11-3 and TRBJ2-2; the D gene could be TRBD1 or TRBD2 (5 bases each). This CDR3 is 16 amino acids long. Per the germline V gene, CDR1 is SGHNT and CDR2 is YENEEA. V lost 5 bases to trimming and J lost 4 bases, with 17 bases between them. This CDR3 reads CASSPGRGVGTGELFF. The CDR3 DNA sequence: TGTGCCAGCAGCCCCGGCCGGGGCGTTGGCACCGGGGAGCTGTTTTTT.

The DNA for the CDR3 is TGTGCCATCACCCAATCGACAGGGGGCTACGAGCAGTACTTC. It specifies CAITQSTGGYEQYF. The chain is built from TRBV10-3 and TRBJ2-7, with 9 bases aligning to TRBD1. This CDR3 is built from 14 residues. The V gene end was trimmed by 7 bases and the J gene end by 3 bases; junction bases not matched to a gene: 7. Germline CDR1 and CDR2: ENHRY and SYGVKD.

V is TRBV13 and J is TRBJ2-1; 7 nucleotides match TRBD1. The CDR3 is made up of 14 amino acids. Per the germline V gene, CDR1 is PRHDT and CDR2 is FYEKMQ (reference sequence). Unmatched junction bases numbered 9, after V lost 5 bases and J lost 8 bases. CDR3 nucleotides: TGTGCCAGCAGCGTGTGGACAGGCCTCGATGAGCAGTTCTTC. Translated: CASSVWTGLDEQFF. Supplemented by reference TRBV13 and TRBJ2-1, the full variable domain reads AAGVIQSPRHLIKEKRETATLKCYPIPRHDTVYWYQQGPGQDPQFLISFYEKMQSDKGSIPDRFSAQQFSDYHSELNMSSLELGDSALYFCASSVWTGLDEQFFGPGTRLTVL.

Many counts were recorded for this clonotype. The genes are TRBV2 and TRBJ2-2; D is tentatively TRBD1 or TRBD2 (5 bases each). The ends were cut back, 8 bases at V and 0 bases at J, with 13 bases in the middle. This CDR3 region has 15 residues. Germline CDR1 is SNHLY and CDR2 is FYNNEI. CDR3 protein: CASGFRDPNTGELFF. The CDR3 region has the DNA TGTGCCAGCGGATTCCGGGACCCGAACACCGGGGAGCTGTTTTTT.

The gene calls are TRBV25-1 and TRBJ2-2, with TRBD2 identical over 12 bases. Looked up from germline, CDR1 is MGHDK and CDR2 is SYGVNS. CDR3 length equals 15 residues. Germline trimming cut 8 bases from V and 7 bases from J; bases unmatched to any gene: 8. CDR3 in amino acids: CASEGLAGANGELFF. The CDR3 bases are TGTGCCAGCGAGGGACTAGCGGGCGCCAACGGGGAGCTGTTTTTT.

This clonotype was counted at least ten times. The chain combines TRBV11-2 with TRBJ2-3; TRBD2 aligns across 13 bases. Germline V lookup: CDR1 SGHAT, CDR2 FQNNGV. V shed 4 bases and J 0 bases; nucleotides not matched to a gene: 4. The CDR3 is 17 residues long. The CDR3 DNA sequence: TGTGCCAGCAGCTCCGGGACTAGCGGGACTAGCACAGATACGCAGTATTTT. The encoded protein is CASSSGTSGTSTDTQYF.

The table lists this clonotype with many counts. The V gene is TRBV7-2, the J gene TRBJ1-4; possibly TRBD1 for D (6 bases). Trimming removed 3 bases from V and 8 bases from J, with 10 bases in between. Germline V gene data show CDR1 as SGHTA and CDR2 as FQGNSA. The CDR3 contains 13 residues. The DNA for the CDR3 is TGTGCCAGCAGCTTCGGCAGGGGAGAAAAACTGTTTTTT. It codes for CASSFGRGEKLFF.

As to this clonotype: An end of the junction differs from the germline gene, which may be a read error. The chain is built from TRBV2 and TRBJ2-1; D might be TRBD2 (7 bases). The CDR3 sequence is 14 residues long. CDR1 and CDR2 from the germline V gene are SNHLY and FYNNEI. For the CDR3, the DNA is TGTGCCAGCACCTCTCGGGCGGGGGCGCAGGGTTCGGTCTTC. It yields the protein CASTSRAGAQGSVF.